The 24 T cell receptor beta chains reported below all come from one sample, sequenced in a study of CD8+CD57+ T cells in acquired aplastic anemia. Investigators profiled TCR beta VDJ and CDR3 from genomic DNA template. TCRdb itself ran the reads through MiXCR, one entry per CDR3 protein. The sample lists more than 100,000 distinct CDR3 sequences, 48% occurring once. Material: sorted CD4+, CD8+, or CD8+CD57+ T cells (not recorded which) from PBMCs. The receptors come from a human donor in good health, serving as a control.

The rearrangement joins TRBV2 to TRBJ1-2; D ambiguous. The CDR3 is 11 residues long. Trimming left V 5 bases short and J 13 bases short, with 14 bases between. CDR1 and CDR2 from the germline V gene are SNHLY and FYNNEI. Here the CDR3 DNA reads TGTGCCAGCAGTCTGGACTCCTCCAGCACCTTC. Its translation is CASSLDSSSTF. The full variable domain, its missing parts supplied by reference TRBV2 and TRBJ1-2, is EPEVTQTPSHQVTQMGQEVILRCVPISNHLYFYWYRQILGQKVEFLVSFYNNEISEKSEIFDDQFSVERPDGSNFTLKIRSTKLEDSAMYFCASSLDSSSTFGSGTRLTVV.

V is TRBV12-3 or TRBV12-4 and J is TRBJ1-2, with TRBD1 identical over 7 bases. CDR3 length: 14 residues. V lost 4 bases and J lost 4; bases outside the gene matches: 6. CDR3 nucleotides: TGTGCCAGCAGTTCCCCCCGGGACAGCTATGGCTACACCTTC. Encoded protein: CASSSPRDSYGYTF.

Written as DNA, the CDR3 is TGTGCCAGCAGCGACTTGACTAGCGGACTCTACGAGCAGTACTTC. As protein: CASSDLTSGLYEQYF. The chain recombines TRBV7-8 with TRBJ2-7, with 9 bases aligning to TRBD2. Germline CDR1 SGHVS, CDR2 FQNEAQ. CDR3 length equals 15 residues. The J segment lost 3 bases and the V segment lost 5 bases, leaving 8 bases of the junction unmatched.

In its sample, this clonotype ranks as medium-sized (0.01 to 0.1%). This rearrangement joins TRBV7-2 to TRBJ2-7; D not resolved. This CDR3 comprises 13 residues. Trimming pared 5 bases from V and 4 bases from J, leaving 12 bases between. In germline, CDR1 is SGHTA, CDR2 FQGNSA. The CDR3 protein is CASSTRQAYEQYF. CDR3 sequence (DNA): TGTGCCAGCAGCACCCGCCAGGCGTACGAGCAGTACTTC.

The sample holds many counts of this clonotype. The CDR3 loop is CASSVPGLAVVYNEQFF. CDR3 sequence (DNA): TGTGCCAGCAGTGTACCGGGACTAGCGGTCGTTTACAATGAGCAGTTCTTC. The chain combines TRBV6-1 with TRBJ2-1; 11 bases are shared with TRBD2. This CDR3 contains 17 residues. With 4 bases clipped from V and 4 bases from J, the junction kept 9 bases outside the gene matches. CDR1 is MNHNS and CDR2 is SASEGT in the germline V gene.

The chain uses TRBV20-1 and TRBJ1-2; D perhaps matches TRBD1 (5 bases). The CDR3 runs 15 residues. The germline gives CDR1 DFQATT, CDR2 SNEGSKA (reference sequence). V lost 1 base to trimming and J lost 3 bases, with 15 bases between them. CDR3 DNA: TGCAGTGCTAGAGGAGTCGAGGGGCGCGACTATGGCTACACCTTC. It specifies CSARGVEGRDYGYTF.

This clonotype was recorded only once. The genes are TRBV29-1 and TRBJ2-3; a weak D match, TRBD2 (6 bases). V lost 6 bases to trimming and J lost 11 bases, with 12 bases between them. CDR3 length: 10 amino acids. CDR1 is SQVTM, CDR2 ANQGSEA, per germline. The CDR3 region is CSVALGGQYF. As DNA, the CDR3 is TGCAGCGTCGCGCTGGGAGGGCAGTATTTT.

This clonotype was counted many times. This rearrangement joins TRBV5-1 to TRBJ1-2, with D uncertain. V lost 4 bases, J lost 0 bases, and 10 bases lay in between. Germline CDR1 and CDR2: SGHRS and YFSETQ. The CDR3 covers 14 residues. The CDR3 protein is CASSPVGTNYGYTF. CDR3 bases: TGCGCCAGCAGCCCGGTAGGGACTAACTATGGCTACACCTTC.

The sample holds many counts of this clonotype. The chain has TRBV27 and TRBJ1-5; D unresolved. CDR1 and CDR2 from the germline V gene are MNHEY and SMNVEV (reference sequence). The V end lost 4 bases, the J end lost 0 bases, and 7 bases lay between the germline ends. The CDR3 is 14 amino acids. CDR3 in DNA: TGTGCCAGCAGTTACGAGTATAGCAATCAGCCCCAGCATTTT. This sequence encodes CASSYEYSNQPQHF.

V usage is TRBV4-2 and J usage is TRBJ2-7; D ambiguous. Trimming pared 0 bases from V and 1 base from J, leaving 7 bases between. The CDR3 length is 14 residues. The germline V gene has CDR1 LGHNA and CDR2 YNFKEQ. The CDR3 region has the DNA TGTGCCAGCAGCCAAGACTACGAGTCCTACGAGCAGTACTTC. It translates to CASSQDYESYEQYF.

This chain joins TRBV24-1 and TRBJ1-1; a possible D gene is TRBD1 (5 bases). The CDR3 has 15 amino acids. Between the trimmed V and J ends, which lost 4 bases and 5 bases, there was a span of 16 bases. In germline, CDR1 is KGHDR, CDR2 SFDVKD. Written as DNA, the CDR3 is TGTGCCACCAGTGACACCGGGACGGGGCGGACTGAAGCTTTCTTT. Amino acid sequence: CATSDTGTGRTEAFF.

This clonotype occurred many times. The chain is built from TRBV12-3 or TRBV12-4 and TRBJ2-7, with D uncertain. The CDR3 has 15 amino acids. Trimming cost V 6 bases and J 0 bases, with 15 bases left between them. CDR3 in amino acids: CASSPRLGNSYEQYF. In DNA form, the CDR3 reads TGTGCCAGCAGCCCTAGACTGGGGAACTCCTACGAGCAGTACTTC.

V is TRBV10-3 and J is TRBJ2-3; 8 bases match TRBD2. Looked up from germline, CDR1 is ENHRY and CDR2 is SYGVKD. Losses at the gene ends were 2 bases for V and 2 bases for J; bases not matched to a gene: 3. The CDR3 runs to 15 residues. CDR3 DNA: TGTGCCATCAGTGAGACCGGACTAGCCACAGATACGCAGTATTTT. Its protein is CAISETGLATDTQYF.

As regards this clonotype: Sequence at one end of the junction differs from germline and may be a read error. The chain links TRBV6-2 or TRBV6-3 to TRBJ1-2; D not resolved. CDR3 length: 15 residues. Germline lookup yields CDR1 MNHEY and CDR2 SVGEGT. This chain's CDR3 is CASSYSVGFDCGYTF. DNA for the CDR3: TGTGCCAGTAGTTACTCGGTCGGGTTCGACTGTGGCTACACCTTC.

This sequence joins TRBV9 and TRBJ2-1; 14 positions match TRBD2. After removal of 3 bases from V and 10 bases from J, the junction contained 6 bases not matched to a gene. In germline, CDR1 is SGDLS, CDR2 YYNGEE. The CDR3 totals 15 residues. The chain's CDR3 is CASSGTSGGPGEQFF. DNA for the CDR3: TGTGCCAGCAGCGGGACTAGCGGGGGGCCTGGGGAGCAGTTCTTC.

This clonotype showed up many times. The CDR3 DNA sequence: TGTGCCAGCAGCTCACTGACCACTGAAGCTTTCTTT. Translation: CASSSLTTEAFF. V usage is TRBV7-6 and J usage is TRBJ1-1; D gene ambiguous. The CDR3 runs 12 residues. Trimming removed 4 bases at V and 4 bases at J, with 7 bases between. The germline gives CDR1 SGHVS, CDR2 FNYEAQ.

The chain has TRBV25-1 and TRBJ1-6, with D hard to call. This CDR3 is 14 amino acids long. Looked up from germline, CDR1 is MGHDK and CDR2 is SYGVNS. Trimming stripped 5 bases from V and 5 bases from J, with 10 bases between. CDR3 sequence reads: CASSTLGDNSPLHF. CDR3 DNA sequence: TGTGCCAGCAGTACGCTCGGCGATAATTCACCCCTCCACTTT.

This chain joins TRBV7-6 and TRBJ2-7, with 9 bases identical to TRBD2. The ends lost 1 base at V and 2 bases at J; junction bases unmatched: 6. From germline, CDR1 is SGHVS and CDR2 FNYEAQ. The CDR3 runs 16 residues. CDR3 loop: CASSLDISGSTYEQYF. Written as DNA, the CDR3 is TGTGCCAGCAGCTTAGATATTAGCGGGAGCACCTACGAGCAGTACTTC.

V and J are TRBV19 and TRBJ2-2, with D possibly matching TRBD2 (5 bases). The V gene's germline CDR1 is LNHDA and CDR2 SQIVND (reference sequence). V lost 7 bases and J lost 2, with 11 bases in between. The CDR3 totals 14 residues. CDR3 DNA: TGTGCCAGTAAACTAGGCCGTAACACCGGGGAGCTGTTTTTT. Translating it yields CASKLGRNTGELFF.

The chain has TRBV2 and TRBJ2-2; D is uncertain. Deletions cut 5 bases from V and 8 bases from J, with 12 bases between. The germline gives CDR1 SNHLY, CDR2 FYNNEI. CDR3 length equals 13 residues. The CDR3 reads CASSTTGMGELFF. The DNA for the CDR3 is TGTGCCAGCAGTACGACTGGCATGGGGGAGCTGTTTTTT.

Comment on this clonotype: With a much larger clone just one base away, this may be a read error. The V call is TRBV5-1, the J call TRBJ2-1, with 8 nucleotides matching TRBD2. This CDR3 region has 16 residues. Trimming cost V 4 bases and J 7 bases; bases outside gene matches: 13. The germline CDR1 and CDR2 sequences are SGHRS and YFSETQ. CDR3 coding DNA: TGCGCCAGCAGCCCTAGCGGGTGGGGGGCCAGGAATGAGCAGTTCTTC. This translates into CASSPSGWGARNEQFF.

This clonotype was found many times. This chain uses TRBV5-1 with TRBJ2-7, with a possible D match to TRBD1 (5 bases). CDR1 and CDR2 (germline): SGHRS, YFSETQ. V dropped 0 bases and J dropped 4 bases, with 11 bases sitting between them. The CDR3 is 14 amino acids. CDR3 amino acids: CASSLGVTGYEQYF. As DNA, the CDR3 is TGCGCCAGCAGCTTGGGGGTAACAGGTTACGAGCAGTACTTC.

This clonotype was seen only once. The chain employs TRBV7-9 and TRBJ2-4; D is uncertain. This CDR3 comprises 13 residues. Looked up from germline, CDR1 is SEHNR and CDR2 is FQNEAQ (reference sequence). V lost 1 base to trimming and J lost 5 bases, with 6 bases between them. CDR3 in DNA: TGTGCCAGCAGCTTAGGATGGGAAAACATTCAGTACTTC. Its protein is CASSLGWENIQYF.

This clonotype was observed at least ten times. J is TRBJ2-1 and V is TRBV2; no clear D. This CDR3 is built from 11 residues. The germline CDR1 and CDR2 sequences are SNHLY and FYNNEI. The V and J ends lost 6 bases and 3 bases respectively, with 3 bases between them. CDR3 sequence reads: CASRYYNEQFF. CDR3 nucleotides: TGTGCCAGCAGGTACTACAATGAGCAGTTCTTC.